This T cell receptor (beta chain) was recovered during a study of blood T cell repertoires in COVID-19. The CDR3 is 19 amino acids. The germline V gene has CDR1 MGHRA and CDR2 YSYEKL. V was clipped by 2 bases and J by 3 bases; unmatched bases: 10. Per the study methods: Reference gene primers were amplified, and this amplification served to estimate nucleated cell counts. Clones were sequenced by immunoSEQ multiplex PCR, and TCRdb holds only the in-frame ones, with some missing. The DNA gave D and trimming, while V, J and clone size come from that table. Of about 53,000 clones listed, 90% are singletons.

The TCR comes from a human donor in a cohort sampled during active COVID-19. Material for sequencing was peripheral blood. The chain recombines TRBV4-1 with TRBJ2-2; 12 bases align to TRBD1. CDR3: CASSQFPGQGAVDTGELFF. In nucleotides, the CDR3 is TGCGCCAGCAGCCAATTCCCGGGACAGGGGGCGGTCGACACCGGGGAGCTGTTTTTT.